The entry that follows covers one TCR beta chain sequence. This clone is termed medium-sized (0.01 to 0.1%). The target of this receptor is not known. Gene names and germline sequences here are all drawn from mouse data. The sequenced fragment ends 1 residue before the CDR3 boundary, so the rest is inferred from the germline J gene. The data originate from a study of tissue T cells after allogeneic stem cell transplantation (dated by TCRdb to about 2022). General notes on the study: Using research autopsies of patients with and without GVHD, plus mouse models of GVHD, the study profiled TCR beta repertoires across many tissues. The human part of the study was a prospective observational study with no blinding and no randomization.

V lost 5 bases and J lost 0 bases, and the count of bases not matched to a germline gene is 6. The germline V gene encodes CDR1 GFQATS and CDR2 STVNSAI. The CDR3 runs 15 amino acids, cysteine and phenylalanine included. Only the CDR3 bases that were read are kept: 42 of them, in frame from base 1. This specimen's time point label, interpreted: mouse harvest day 14 after allogeneic transplant. Mouse grafts consisting of 10^7 T-cell-depleted bone marrow cells combined with 10^6 splenic CD5+ T cells were administered by tail vein injection. GVHD in mice was modeled with a major MHC-mismatch B6 (H2b) into BALB/c (H2d) model, and tissues were profiled at day 7 or 14. On day 7 or 14 post-transplant, mouse tissues and retro-orbital blood were harvested with separate sterile tools for each animal, and livers were flushed before harvest. Before genomic DNA isolation with the DNeasy Blood & Tissue Kit, mouse tissues were minced with razor blades in buffered saline.

Receptor amplification or capture employed the immunoSEQ multiplex PCR assay. Adaptive Biotechnologies performed the TCRbeta CDR3 sequencing at survey depth and reported CDR3 sequences, V/J genes, productive frequency and template counts. TCR beta CDR3 regions were amplified from genomic DNA instead of RNA. The authors' pipeline ran thus. Pairwise repertoire overlap between tissues was quantified with Jensen-Shannon divergence, where 1 means complete divergence and 0 identical. Tissues were clustered by single-linkage agglomerative hierarchical clustering of pairwise JSD values, and the clustering results were displayed as dendrograms. GLIPH2 was run on all patient samples with simulation_depth 1000, kmer_min_depth 3 and cdr3_length_cutoff 8, and groups with more than two unique CDR3s were retained. In a standardized tissue-overlap score, Jaccard GLIPH-group overlap across patients was extrapolated to a standard repertoire size of 1000 clones. Linear mixed-effect models, with tissue included as a fixed effect and individual included as a random effect, were used to assess associations of diversity with clinical or experimental variables. Drawn from immuneACCESS, this table holds only the in-frame rearrangements with V and J called that TCRdb kept. Clones are partly lost; checked studies trace under half to an unresolved V gene and leave the rest unexplained. Clone size and the V and J calls come from that table; the DNA yielded D and trimming. This sample lists 4,500 to 6,000 clones; less than 55% were detected once. The ten largest clonotypes hold about an eighth of the sample.

The full study reports these points: A small and clinically heterogeneous patient cohort was studied, and sampling depth was acknowledged as a limitation. The study did not establish which tissue TCRs were alloreactive or antigen-specific, and some clones may have been host cells that persisted. Not many T cell clones showed up in more than one patient, yet clustering based on motifs uncovered repertoire signatures that were shared across patients in a tissue-specific way. Within patients, how anatomically similar tissues were was a major factor shaping TCR repertoire composition, regardless of disease or transplant status. In both patients and mice, T cells from blood and spleen covered only a limited part of the TCR repertoire found in tissues.

The V and J genes are TRBV20 and TRBJ1-3, with 8 junctional bases fitting TRBD1. This TCR was sampled from a female BALB/c mouse given C57BL/6 T cells with graft-versus-host disease after an allogeneic hematopoietic cell transplant. Sequenced sample: gut tissue. Partial CDR3 DNA: TGTGGTGCTGGAGGGACAGGAAATTCTGGAAATACGCTCTAT. This is translated as CGAGGTGNSGNTLY. In full, the CDR3 is CGAGGTGNSGNTLYF.